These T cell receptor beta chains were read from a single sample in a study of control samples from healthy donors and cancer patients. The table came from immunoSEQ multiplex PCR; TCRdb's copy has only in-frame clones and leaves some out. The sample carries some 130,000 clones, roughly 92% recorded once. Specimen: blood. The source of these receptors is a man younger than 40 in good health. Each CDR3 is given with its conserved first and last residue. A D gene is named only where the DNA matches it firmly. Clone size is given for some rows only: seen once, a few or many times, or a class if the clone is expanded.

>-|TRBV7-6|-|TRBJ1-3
TGTGCCAGCAGCTTAGCTCTAGGTTTTGGAAACACCATATATTTT
CASSLALGFGNTIYF
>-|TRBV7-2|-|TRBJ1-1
TGTGCCAGCAGCTCGCTCAAGATTACCGGGGCTGAAGCTTTCTTT
CASSSLKITGAEAFF
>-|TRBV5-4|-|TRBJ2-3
TGTGCCAGCAGCGAGAGGGCAGGGTCGGGCACAGATACGCAGTATTTT
CASSERAGSGTDTQYF
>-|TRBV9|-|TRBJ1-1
TGTGCCAGCAGCGTCAGGGAGAACACTGAAGCTTTCTTT
CASSVRENTEAFF
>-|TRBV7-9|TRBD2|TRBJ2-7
TGTGCCAGCAGCCTGATACCGGGACTAGCGGGAGTAGGGGAGCAGTACTTC
CASSLIPGLAGVGEQYF
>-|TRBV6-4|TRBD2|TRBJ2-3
TGTGCCAGCAGTGCCCGTGCAGCGGGAGGGGGAGATACGCAGTATTTT
CASSARAAGGGDTQYF
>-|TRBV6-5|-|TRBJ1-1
TGTGCCAGCAGTTATCGCGGAGGGAACACTGAAGCTTTCTTT
CASSYRGGNTEAFF
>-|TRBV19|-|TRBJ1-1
TGTGCCAGTGGTCCCTTCGGGTTTACTGAAGCTTTCTTT
CASGPFGFTEAFF
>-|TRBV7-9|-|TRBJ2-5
TGTGCCAGCAGCCGAATTAGACAACTACATCCCCAAGAGACCCAGTACTTC
CASSRIRQLHPQETQYF
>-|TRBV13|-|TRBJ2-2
TGTGCCAGCAGCTTATACGCGAGCACCGGGGAGCTGTTTTTT
CASSLYASTGELFF
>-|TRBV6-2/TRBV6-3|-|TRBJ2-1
TGTGCCAGCAGCGACAATGAGCAGTTCTTC
CASSDNEQFF
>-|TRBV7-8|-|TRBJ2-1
TGTGCCAGCAGCCCGCCATCTAATGAGCAGTTCTTC
CASSPPSNEQFF
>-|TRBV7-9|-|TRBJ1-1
TGTGCCAGCAGCTTAAGGAGAGGGGGTAAGAGTGAAGCTTTCTTT
CASSLRRGGKSEAFF
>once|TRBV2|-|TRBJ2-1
TGTGCCAGCACCCCTGACAGGTATGAGCAGTTCTTC
CASTPDRYEQFF
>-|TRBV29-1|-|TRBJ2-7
TGCAGCGTTTCAGAGGGCGTCTACGAGCAGTACTTC
CSVSEGVYEQYF
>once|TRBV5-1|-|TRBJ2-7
TGCGCCAGCAGCCGCGGAGCCTACGAGCAGTACTTC
CASSRGAYEQYF
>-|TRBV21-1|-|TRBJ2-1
TGTGCCAGCAGCAATACTAGGAAGCACAATGAGCAGTTCTTC
CASSNTRKHNEQFF
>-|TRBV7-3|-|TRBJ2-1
TGTGCCAGCAGCCAAAACACAGGGTCTCACAATGAGCAGTTCTTC
CASSQNTGSHNEQFF
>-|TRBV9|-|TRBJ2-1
TGTGCCAGCAGCTCCACCGCCCTGGGATACAATGAGCAGTTCTTC
CASSSTALGYNEQFF
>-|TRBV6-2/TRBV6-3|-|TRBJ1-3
TGTGCCAGCAGCCGCGGGACATATGGAAACACCATATATTTT
CASSRGTYGNTIYF
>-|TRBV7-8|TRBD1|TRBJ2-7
TGTGCCAGCAGCAGGGGACAGGCCGTCTACGAGCAGTACTTC
CASSRGQAVYEQYF
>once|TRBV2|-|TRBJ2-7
TGTGCCAGCAGTTTAGGGAACGAGCAGTACTTC
CASSLGNEQYF
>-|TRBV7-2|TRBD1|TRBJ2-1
TGTGCCAGCAGCACGGACAGGTCCTACAATGAGCAGTTCTTC
CASSTDRSYNEQFF
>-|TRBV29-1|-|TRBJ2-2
TGCAGCGTACTGACAGCGAACACCGGGGAGCTGTTTTTT
CSVLTANTGELFF
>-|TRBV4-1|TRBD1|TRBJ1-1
TGCGCCAGCAGCCAAGAGGAGGGGGCAGGCTACACTGAAGCTTTCTTT
CASSQEEGAGYTEAFF
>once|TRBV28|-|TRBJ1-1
TGTGCCAGCAGTTTACGGGATAACACTGAAGCTTTCTTT
CASSLRDNTEAFF
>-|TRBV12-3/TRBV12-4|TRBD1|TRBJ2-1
TGTGCCAGCAGGGGGACAGGCTATGAGCAGTTCTTC
CASRGTGYEQFF
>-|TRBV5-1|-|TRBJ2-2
TGCGCCAGCAGCTTGAGCCCGACAGGGAACACCGGGGAGCTGTTTTTT
CASSLSPTGNTGELFF
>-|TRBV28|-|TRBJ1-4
TGTGCCAGCAGTTTTCAGGGATCAATGACTAATGAAAAACTGTTTTTT
CASSFQGSMTNEKLFF
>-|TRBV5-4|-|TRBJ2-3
TGTGCCAGCAGAACTCATTGGGGGGGCCCAGATACGCAGTATTTT
CASRTHWGGPDTQYF
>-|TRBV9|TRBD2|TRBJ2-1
TGTGCCAGCAGCTTCGGGACTAGCGGGAGGGTGGACGTTCGTAATGAGCAGTTCTTC
CASSFGTSGRVDVRNEQFF
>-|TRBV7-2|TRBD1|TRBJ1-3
TGTGCCAGCAGCCCAACCGGGACAGCGAGAAACACCATATATTTT
CASSPTGTARNTIYF
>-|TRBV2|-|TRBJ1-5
TGTGCCAGCAGTGAGATCAGGGCAAATCAGCCCCAGCATTTT
CASSEIRANQPQHF
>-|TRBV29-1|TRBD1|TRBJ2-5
TGCAGCGTTGCTCGGACAGGGGCACAAGAGACCCAGTACTTC
CSVARTGAQETQYF
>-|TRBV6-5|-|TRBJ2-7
TGTGCCAGCAACCTAGTGACCTACGAGCAGTACTTC
CASNLVTYEQYF
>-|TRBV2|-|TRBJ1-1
TGTGCCAGCAAGTTGGGGCAGGGGAACACTGAAGCTTTCTTT
CASKLGQGNTEAFF
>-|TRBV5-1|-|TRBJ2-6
TGCGCCAGCAGCTTACGCACTTCTGGGGCCAACGTCCTGACTTTC
CASSLRTSGANVLTF
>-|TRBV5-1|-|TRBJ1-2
TGCGCCAGCAGCTTGTCCGGGCAAGACTATGGCTACACCTTC
CASSLSGQDYGYTF
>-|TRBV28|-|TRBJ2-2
TGTGCCAGCAGTTTCCAATCCGACAGCAACACCGGGGAGCTGTTTTTT
CASSFQSDSNTGELFF
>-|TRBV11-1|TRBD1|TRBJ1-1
TGTGCCAGCAGACGCTGGACAGGGACTGAAGCTTTCTTT
CASRRWTGTEAFF